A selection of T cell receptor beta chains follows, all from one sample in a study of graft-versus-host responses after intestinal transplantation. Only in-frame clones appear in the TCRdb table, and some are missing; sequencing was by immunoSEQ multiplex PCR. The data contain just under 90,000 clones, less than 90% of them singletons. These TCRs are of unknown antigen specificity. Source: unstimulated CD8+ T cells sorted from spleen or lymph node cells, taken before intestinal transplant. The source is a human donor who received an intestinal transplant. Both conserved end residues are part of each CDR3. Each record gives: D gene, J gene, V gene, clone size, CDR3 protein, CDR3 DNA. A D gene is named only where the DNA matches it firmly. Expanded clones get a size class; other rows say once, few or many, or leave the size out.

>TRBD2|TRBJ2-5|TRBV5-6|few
CASSLAGGRETQYF
TGTGCCAGCAGCTTAGCGGGGGGGCGGGAGACCCAGTACTTC
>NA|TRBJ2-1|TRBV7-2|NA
CASSASGRGHNEQFF
TGTGCCAGCAGCGCGAGTGGGCGGGGTCACAATGAGCAGTTCTTC
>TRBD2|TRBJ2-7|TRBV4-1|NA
CASSQELAGLMNYEQYF
TGCGCCAGCAGCCAAGAGCTAGCGGGGCTGATGAACTACGAGCAGTACTTC
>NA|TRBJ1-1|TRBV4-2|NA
CASSQDPQVRPEAFF
TGTGCCAGCAGCCAAGATCCTCAAGTGAGGCCTGAAGCTTTCTTT
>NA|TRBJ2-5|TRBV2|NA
CASSEGGGIETQYF
TGTGCCAGCAGTGAGGGGGGGGGCATAGAGACCCAGTACTTC
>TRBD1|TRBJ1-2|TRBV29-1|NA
CSVEGQGVYGYTF
TGCAGCGTTGAGGGACAGGGAGTATATGGCTACACCTTC
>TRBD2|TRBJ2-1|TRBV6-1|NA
CASSLAGGAGNEQFF
TGTGCCAGCAGCCTAGCGGGAGGGGCCGGCAATGAGCAGTTCTTC
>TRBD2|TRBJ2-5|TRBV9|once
CASSVGSRWAGGETQYF
TGTGCCAGCAGCGTAGGTTCAAGATGGGCGGGGGGAGAGACCCAGTACTTC
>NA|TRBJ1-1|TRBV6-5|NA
CASRPQGNTEAFF
TGTGCCAGCAGGCCACAGGGGAACACTGAAGCTTTCTTT
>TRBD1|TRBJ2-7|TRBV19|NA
CASSITGESSYEQYF
TGTGCCAGTAGTATAACAGGGGAGAGCTCCTACGAGCAGTACTTC
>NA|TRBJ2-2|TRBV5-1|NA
CASSLWEDTGELFF
TGCGCCAGCAGCTTGTGGGAGGATACCGGGGAGCTGTTTTTT